This is a list of T cell receptor beta chains from one sample in a study of cytomegalovirus exposure and HLA in healthy donors. Repertoires were generated with immunoSEQ multiplex PCR, while TCRdb's copy carries only in-frame clones and drops some. The sample has 99,000 or so clones, around 72% seen once. The material sequenced was PBMCs. The receptors come from a male donor in good health and CMV-seronegative. Both conserved end residues are part of each CDR3. A D gene is named only where the DNA matches it firmly. Clone size, where shown, is once, few, many, or a class for clones that have expanded.

CDR3nt: TGTGCCAGCAGTTTAAGCACAGGGGCAGATACGCAGTATTTT
CDR3aa: CASSLSTGADTQYF
len: 14
abundance: once
j_gene: TRBJ2-3
v_gene: TRBV27
d_gene: TRBD1

CDR3nt: TGTGCCAGCAGTCCAAGCGGAAGCTCCTACAATGAGCAGTTCTTC
CDR3aa: CASSPSGSSYNEQFF
len: 15
abundance: NA
j_gene: TRBJ2-1
v_gene: TRBV6-6
d_gene: NA

CDR3nt: TGTGCCAGCAGCCGACAGCCGAACACTGAAGCTTTCTTT
CDR3aa: CASSRQPNTEAFF
len: 13
abundance: few
j_gene: TRBJ1-1
v_gene: TRBV11-2
d_gene: NA

CDR3nt: TGTGCCAGCAGTGATTATAGCGGGAGCGACGAGCAGTACTTC
CDR3aa: CASSDYSGSDEQYF
len: 14
abundance: NA
j_gene: TRBJ2-7
v_gene: TRBV2
d_gene: TRBD2

CDR3nt: TGTGCCAGCAGCTCATCGCTAGCGGGAGTCACAGATACGCAGTATTTT
CDR3aa: CASSSSLAGVTDTQYF
len: 16
abundance: NA
j_gene: TRBJ2-3
v_gene: TRBV7-2
d_gene: TRBD2

CDR3nt: TGTGCCAGTAGTATAAGACCAGGGATTGATGGTGGCTACACCTTC
CDR3aa: CASSIRPGIDGGYTF
len: 15
abundance: NA
j_gene: TRBJ1-2
v_gene: TRBV19
d_gene: NA

CDR3nt: TGCGCCGGGGTCCGGACAGGACTTTCTGGAAACACCATATATTTT
CDR3aa: CAGVRTGLSGNTIYF
len: 15
abundance: medium-sized
j_gene: TRBJ1-3
v_gene: TRBV10-2
d_gene: TRBD1

CDR3nt: TGTGCCAGTAGTCCAACTAGCGTGAGCACAGATACGCAGTATTTT
CDR3aa: CASSPTSVSTDTQYF
len: 15
abundance: once
j_gene: TRBJ2-3
v_gene: TRBV19
d_gene: TRBD2

CDR3nt: TGTGCCAGCTTTTCCAGCGGTACCACAGATACGCAGTATTTT
CDR3aa: CASFSSGTTDTQYF
len: 14
abundance: NA
j_gene: TRBJ2-3
v_gene: TRBV6-1
d_gene: NA

CDR3nt: TGTGCCAGCAGCTACCGTCGGAGAACAGATACGCAGTATTTT
CDR3aa: CASSYRRRTDTQYF
len: 14
abundance: NA
j_gene: TRBJ2-3
v_gene: TRBV7-3
d_gene: NA

CDR3nt: TGTGCCAGCAGTATTGTCTCCCTGGGGCGCAATGAGCAGTTCTTC
CDR3aa: CASSIVSLGRNEQFF
len: 15
abundance: NA
j_gene: TRBJ2-1
v_gene: TRBV11-3
d_gene: NA

CDR3nt: TGTGCCAGCAGTTCACAGGGGATAGGAAGCACTGAAGCTTTCTTT
CDR3aa: CASSSQGIGSTEAFF
len: 15
abundance: NA
j_gene: TRBJ1-1
v_gene: TRBV2
d_gene: TRBD1

CDR3nt: TGTTCCAGCAGCTGGACAGGGGATACGCAGTATTTT
CDR3aa: CSSSWTGDTQYF
len: 12
abundance: NA
j_gene: TRBJ2-3
v_gene: TRBV7-9
d_gene: TRBD1

CDR3nt: TGTGCCCACCGGCGACATTCCTCATCCTATGGCTACACCTTC
CDR3aa: CAHRRHSSSYGYTF
len: 14
abundance: NA
j_gene: TRBJ1-2
v_gene: TRBV28
d_gene: NA

CDR3nt: TGTGCCAGCAGTGAGGCAGGGCGCAAACTGTTTTTT
CDR3aa: CASSEAGRKLFF
len: 12
abundance: NA
j_gene: TRBJ1-4
v_gene: TRBV25-1
d_gene: NA

CDR3nt: TGTGCCAGCAGCCAAGCGGCGACTAGCGGGATCTACGAGCAGTACTTC
CDR3aa: CASSQAATSGIYEQYF
len: 16
abundance: NA
j_gene: TRBJ2-7
v_gene: TRBV4-2
d_gene: TRBD2

CDR3nt: TGTGCCTGGAGACCTGGACAAACGCGTAGCACTGAAGCTTTCTTT
CDR3aa: CAWRPGQTRSTEAFF
len: 15
abundance: NA
j_gene: TRBJ1-1
v_gene: TRBV30
d_gene: NA

CDR3nt: TGCAGCGTTGTCGGCGATAGCGGGACCATATCGTTCTTC
CDR3aa: CSVVGDSGTISFF
len: 13
abundance: NA
j_gene: TRBJ2-1
v_gene: TRBV29-1
d_gene: TRBD2

CDR3nt: TGTGCCAGCAGCCGGGGACTAGCGGGACGAGAGACCCAGTACTTC
CDR3aa: CASSRGLAGRETQYF
len: 15
abundance: NA
j_gene: TRBJ2-5
v_gene: TRBV28
d_gene: TRBD2

CDR3nt: TGTGCCAGCAGTTCCCGGGACAGGGGCGGTTACACCTTC
CDR3aa: CASSSRDRGGYTF
len: 13
abundance: NA
j_gene: TRBJ1-2
v_gene: TRBV28
d_gene: TRBD1

CDR3nt: TGTGCCAGCAGCTTAAATAGCGGGAGGGGGGAGCAGTACTTC
CDR3aa: CASSLNSGRGEQYF
len: 14
abundance: NA
j_gene: TRBJ2-7
v_gene: TRBV11-2
d_gene: TRBD2

CDR3nt: TGTGCCAGTTGGGGACTAGCACAATCTGGTGAGCAGTTCTTC
CDR3aa: CASWGLAQSGEQFF
len: 14
abundance: NA
j_gene: TRBJ2-1
v_gene: TRBV6-5
d_gene: TRBD2

CDR3nt: TGTGCCAGCAGCCTCGGGGGGGCAGGATATAATTCACCCCTCCACTTT
CDR3aa: CASSLGGAGYNSPLHF
len: 16
abundance: once
j_gene: TRBJ1-6
v_gene: TRBV7-3
d_gene: NA

CDR3nt: TGTGCCAGCAGCTTACTAGAAAGCTCCTACAATGAGCAGTTCTTC
CDR3aa: CASSLLESSYNEQFF
len: 15
abundance: NA
j_gene: TRBJ2-1
v_gene: TRBV7-2
d_gene: NA

CDR3nt: TGTGCCAGCAGTGACGACAGGGCGGTGGGTGGCTACACCTTC
CDR3aa: CASSDDRAVGGYTF
len: 14
abundance: NA
j_gene: TRBJ1-2
v_gene: TRBV25-1
d_gene: TRBD1

CDR3nt: TGTGCCAGCAGCTTAGGTTGGAGGAATGAAAAACTGTTTTTT
CDR3aa: CASSLGWRNEKLFF
len: 14
abundance: once
j_gene: TRBJ1-4
v_gene: TRBV9
d_gene: NA

CDR3nt: TGTGCCAGCTCCCGCCTAGGGACTTCGGGTAACTATGGCTACACCTTC
CDR3aa: CASSRLGTSGNYGYTF
len: 16
abundance: NA
j_gene: TRBJ1-2
v_gene: TRBV18
d_gene: NA

CDR3nt: TGTGCCAGCTCACCACTTGGAGTCGGGGTTTCCACAGATACGCAGTATTTT
CDR3aa: CASSPLGVGVSTDTQYF
len: 17
abundance: NA
j_gene: TRBJ2-3
v_gene: TRBV18
d_gene: NA

CDR3nt: TGTGCCAGCAGCTTTGGAGGACAGTGGATGGAGACCCAGTACTTC
CDR3aa: CASSFGGQWMETQYF
len: 15
abundance: NA
j_gene: TRBJ2-5
v_gene: TRBV5-6
d_gene: NA

CDR3nt: TGTGCCAGCAGTCACACACGACAGGGAGGTCCTAATGAAAAACTGTTTTTT
CDR3aa: CASSHTRQGGPNEKLFF
len: 17
abundance: NA
j_gene: TRBJ1-4
v_gene: TRBV28
d_gene: TRBD1

CDR3nt: TGTGCCAGCAGGCAGGACAGGCCCGAGCAGTACTTC
CDR3aa: CASRQDRPEQYF
len: 12
abundance: NA
j_gene: TRBJ2-7
v_gene: TRBV2
d_gene: TRBD1

CDR3nt: TGCGCCAGCAGCATACAGGGGGCGGCTTACAATGAGCAGTTCTTC
CDR3aa: CASSIQGAAYNEQFF
len: 15
abundance: NA
j_gene: TRBJ2-1
v_gene: TRBV5-1
d_gene: TRBD1

CDR3nt: TGTGCTAGCAGCCGCCAGGACGGGAGGGCCACCGGGGAGCTGTTTTTT
CDR3aa: CASSRQDGRATGELFF
len: 16
abundance: NA
j_gene: TRBJ2-2
v_gene: TRBV7-7
d_gene: TRBD2

CDR3nt: TGTGCCAGCAGCTACCTCAGGTCCTACAATGAGCAGTTCTTC
CDR3aa: CASSYLRSYNEQFF
len: 14
abundance: NA
j_gene: TRBJ2-1
v_gene: TRBV7-2
d_gene: NA

CDR3nt: TGTGCCAGCAGCGCCCTAGGGGGAAGAAGCAATCAGCCCCAGCATTTT
CDR3aa: CASSALGGRSNQPQHF
len: 16
abundance: NA
j_gene: TRBJ1-5
v_gene: TRBV28
d_gene: NA

CDR3nt: TGCAGCGCCCTCCCCCGAAAGCGGGAGGGCCATACAAAGGCCTACAATGAGCAGTTCTTC
CDR3aa: CSALPRKREGHTKAYNEQFF
len: 20
abundance: NA
j_gene: TRBJ2-1
v_gene: TRBV29-1
d_gene: TRBD2

CDR3nt: TGTGCCAGCAGTGAAGGGGGTAGCGGGAATCCCTACGAGCAGTACTTC
CDR3aa: CASSEGGSGNPYEQYF
len: 16
abundance: NA
j_gene: TRBJ2-7
v_gene: TRBV2
d_gene: TRBD2

CDR3nt: TGTGCCAGCAGCCACATAGCGAACGGCACAGATACGCAGTATTTT
CDR3aa: CASSHIANGTDTQYF
len: 15
abundance: NA
j_gene: TRBJ2-3
v_gene: TRBV11-2
d_gene: NA

CDR3nt: TGTGCCAGTCAGCTAGGTAGCGGGACCTGGAATGAGCAGTTCTTC
CDR3aa: CASQLGSGTWNEQFF
len: 15
abundance: NA
j_gene: TRBJ2-1
v_gene: TRBV19
d_gene: TRBD2

CDR3nt: TGTGCCAGCAGCCCAGGGGACAGCCGGAGAACCGGGGAGCTGTTTTTT
CDR3aa: CASSPGDSRRTGELFF
len: 16
abundance: few
j_gene: TRBJ2-2
v_gene: TRBV7-9
d_gene: TRBD1

CDR3nt: TGTGCCAGCAGCTTATCCGATAGGGGGTTGGCTGAAGCTTTCTTT
CDR3aa: CASSLSDRGLAEAFF
len: 15
abundance: NA
j_gene: TRBJ1-1
v_gene: TRBV7-9
d_gene: NA

CDR3nt: TGTGCCAGCAGCGTCCCTAGCACAGATACGCAGTATTTT
CDR3aa: CASSVPSTDTQYF
len: 13
abundance: NA
j_gene: TRBJ2-3
v_gene: TRBV9
d_gene: NA

CDR3nt: TGCGCCAGCAGCCCAAGGAGTGACAGGGCGAACGAGCAGTACTTC
CDR3aa: CASSPRSDRANEQYF
len: 15
abundance: NA
j_gene: TRBJ2-7
v_gene: TRBV5-1
d_gene: TRBD1

CDR3nt: TGTGCCAGCAGCCAAGGTCTGACGGGGATTAGCTCCTACGAGCAGTACTTC
CDR3aa: CASSQGLTGISSYEQYF
len: 17
abundance: many
j_gene: TRBJ2-7
v_gene: TRBV14
d_gene: NA

CDR3nt: TGTGCCAGCAGGGGGACAGGGGCGGCTGAAGCTTTCTTT
CDR3aa: CASRGTGAAEAFF
len: 13
abundance: NA
j_gene: TRBJ1-1
v_gene: TRBV5-5
d_gene: TRBD1

CDR3nt: TGTGCCAGCAGTTACGGCAGGGCGCAGACCCAGTACTTC
CDR3aa: CASSYGRAQTQYF
len: 13
abundance: NA
j_gene: TRBJ2-5
v_gene: TRBV6-5
d_gene: NA

CDR3nt: TGTGCCAGCAGTGGAAGCCCGGGGACAGGGGACCAGCCCCAGCATTTT
CDR3aa: CASSGSPGTGDQPQHF
len: 16
abundance: NA
j_gene: TRBJ1-5
v_gene: TRBV2
d_gene: TRBD1

CDR3nt: TGTGCCAGCAGTTACTGGCTTGGGGGGCAAGAGACCCAGTACTTC
CDR3aa: CASSYWLGGQETQYF
len: 15
abundance: NA
j_gene: TRBJ2-5
v_gene: TRBV6-5
d_gene: NA

CDR3nt: TGTGCTAGTGGTTCGGGTTTAGGGGGCGGTGGGCAGTTCTTC
CDR3aa: CASGSGLGGGGQFF
len: 14
abundance: NA
j_gene: TRBJ2-1
v_gene: TRBV12-5
d_gene: TRBD1

CDR3nt: TGTGCCAGCAGCTTGGACGCAGGACTTAATGAAAAACTGTTTTTT
CDR3aa: CASSLDAGLNEKLFF
len: 15
abundance: NA
j_gene: TRBJ1-4
v_gene: TRBV5-5
d_gene: NA

CDR3nt: TGCGCCAGCAGCTCCACAGGGAAATCGTACGAGCAGTACTTC
CDR3aa: CASSSTGKSYEQYF
len: 14
abundance: few
j_gene: TRBJ2-7
v_gene: TRBV5-1
d_gene: NA

CDR3nt: TGCAGCGTTGTAGGATCCGGGACAGGGGGAAACGAGCAGTACTTC
CDR3aa: CSVVGSGTGGNEQYF
len: 15
abundance: NA
j_gene: TRBJ2-7
v_gene: TRBV29-1
d_gene: TRBD1

CDR3nt: TGTGCCAGCAGCTACCGGGACATCTCGTTCTTC
CDR3aa: CASSYRDISFF
len: 11
abundance: NA
j_gene: TRBJ2-1
v_gene: TRBV13
d_gene: NA